Listed here are 19 T cell receptor beta chains from one sample, sequenced in a study of a mutant IDH1 vaccine in newly diagnosed glioma. These TCRs' antigens remain unknown. Here immunoSEQ multiplex PCR was the method, and the copy in TCRdb shows in-frame clones only, minus some. This sample has some 61,000 clones, with approximately 84% found just once. The time point denotes: week 35, safety follow-up. Each dose of the vaccine consisted of 300 ug of mutant IDH1 20-mer peptide, with topical imiquimod. This sample comprised PBMCs, obtained from a glioma patient whose treatment included an IDH1 peptide vaccine. The receptors come from a young man with glioma.

The chain combines TRBV2 with TRBJ1-4; D not resolved. Per the germline V gene, CDR1 is SNHLY and CDR2 is FYNNEI. Trimming took off 7 bases at V and 8 bases at J, with 20 bases between the two ends. The CDR3 is 15 residues long. The CDR3 DNA is TGTGCCAGCACCACGAGCCCCGCTAGAGCCGAAAAACTGTTTTTT. Amino acids: CASTTSPARAEKLFF.

This chain links TRBV4-2 with TRBJ2-7; no firm D call. The CDR3 runs 13 residues. Germline CDR1 LGHNA, CDR2 YNFKEQ. V lost 4 bases to trimming and J lost 5 bases, with 12 bases between them. This CDR3 reads CASSPPGLNEQYF. Here the CDR3 DNA reads TGTGCCAGCAGCCCCCCGGGCTTAAACGAGCAGTACTTC.

The chain has TRBV21-1 and TRBJ1-1. TRBV21-1 is an annotated pseudogene. CDR3 length equals 14 residues. The CDR3 sequence: CASTLSGTPIEAFF. The CDR3 DNA reads as TGTGCCAGCACCCTATCCGGGACTCCCATTGAAGCTTTCTTT.

This chain joins TRBV5-1 and TRBJ2-2; D is ambiguous. Germline V gene lookup returns CDR1 SGHRS and CDR2 YFSETQ. The CDR3 sequence is 16 residues long. V shed 0 bases and J shed 4 bases, with 13 bases lying between them. CDR3 coding DNA: TGCGCCAGCAGCTTGGGCTCTCCCCTGTCCACCGGGGAGCTGTTTTTT. Amino acid sequence: CASSLGSPLSTGELFF.

V gene TRBV7-9 combines with J gene TRBJ1-4; weak D call: TRBD1 (5 bases). The CDR3 extends over 14 amino acids. The V end was cut by 7 bases, the J end by 7 bases, with 16 bases between. Germline assignment: CDR1 SEHNR and CDR2 FQNEAQ (reference sequence). This CDR3 is CASTWGMAGEKLFF. The CDR3 nucleotides are TGTGCCAGCACCTGGGGGATGGCGGGTGAAAAACTGTTTTTT. The entire variable domain, with the rest obtained from reference TRBV7-9 and TRBJ1-4, is as follows: DTGVSQNPRHKITKRGQNVTFRCDPISEHNRLYWYRQTLGQGPEFLTYFQNEAQLEKSRLLSDRFSAERPKGSFSTLEIQRTEQGDSAMYLCASTWGMAGEKLFFGSGTQLSVL.

This rearrangement joins TRBV7-9 to TRBJ2-1; 9 nucleotides align to TRBD2. CDR1 is SEHNR and CDR2 is FQNEAQ in the germline V gene (reference sequence). J was trimmed by 3 bases and V by 4 bases; bases with no gene match: 10. This CDR3 is 17 amino acids long. The CDR3 protein is CASSSLGTSRSYNEQFF. CDR3 coding DNA: TGTGCCAGCAGCTCGTTGGGGACTAGCCGTAGCTACAATGAGCAGTTCTTC.

The chain uses TRBV1 and TRBJ1-6. TRBV1 constitutes a pseudogene. This CDR3 has 15 amino acids. The CDR3 spells CTSRQQGGGGSPLHF. CDR3 coding DNA: TGCACCAGCAGGCAACAAGGTGGAGGTGGTTCACCCCTCCACTTT.

The genes are TRBV9 and TRBJ1-2; D is undetermined. V lost 2 bases to trimming and J lost 5 bases, with 13 bases between them. Germline loops: CDR1 SGDLS, CDR2 YYNGEE. The CDR3 is 14 amino acids. Here the CDR3 reads CASSVGMGGYGYTF. The CDR3, as DNA: TGTGCCAGCAGCGTCGGAATGGGAGGGTATGGCTACACCTTC.

The chain joins TRBV7-2 to TRBJ2-7, with D perhaps assigned TRBD1 or TRBD2 (6 bases each). Germline V CDR1 and CDR2: SGHTA, FQGNSA. The CDR3 runs to 14 residues. V lost 0 bases and J lost 2, with 8 bases in between. The CDR3 here is CASSLAGGPYEQYF. The CDR3 DNA sequence: TGTGCCAGCAGCTTAGCGGGGGGCCCCTACGAGCAGTACTTC. The complete variable domain, with remaining parts taken from reference TRBV7-2 and TRBJ2-7, reads GAGVSQSPSNKVTEKGKDVELRCDPISGHTALYWYRQSLGQGLEFLIYFQGNSAPDKSGLPSDRFSAERTGGSVSTLTIQRTQQEDSAVYLCASSLAGGPYEQYFGPGTRLTVT.

The chain is built from TRBV5-1 and TRBJ2-7; D ambiguous. There are 13 residues in the CDR3. Germline assignment: CDR1 SGHRS and CDR2 YFSETQ. The V gene lost 5 bases and the J gene lost 6 bases, with 15 bases spanning the gap. The CDR3 DNA follows: TGCGCCAGCAGGGCGACTGCTGGGGTCGAGCAGTACTTC. This codes for CASRATAGVEQYF.

The V gene is TRBV27, the J gene TRBJ2-4, with D hard to call. Trimming shortened V by 5 bases and J by 3 bases, and 5 bases separated the two germline ends. CDR3 length: 12 residues. Germline CDR1 MNHEY, CDR2 SMNVEV (reference sequence). CDR3 amino acids: CASSMDKNIQYF. CDR3 in DNA: TGTGCCAGCAGTATGGACAAAAACATTCAGTACTTC.

Only one count was recorded for this clone. This chain joins TRBV5-4 and TRBJ2-1, with 14 bases fitting TRBD2. The trim removed 5 bases at V and 8 bases at J, leaving 21 bases unmatched. This CDR3 is built from 20 residues. Germline CDR1 is SGHNT and CDR2 is YYREEE (reference sequence). As DNA, the CDR3 is TGTGCCAGCAGATGGGGACCGGGACTAGCGGGAGTAAGGGGTCGGGATGAGCAGTTCTTC. This codes for CASRWGPGLAGVRGRDEQFF.

The CDR3 DNA is TGTGCACGCGCTCCCGGGGGTACAGATACGCAGTATTTT. This encodes CARAPGGTDTQYF. The V and J genes are TRBV30 and TRBJ2-3; D perhaps matches TRBD2 (6 bases). CDR1 is GTSNPN and CDR2 is SVGIG in the germline V gene (reference sequence). The CDR3 is made up of 13 amino acids.

This chain links TRBV19 with TRBJ2-1; 9 nucleotides align to TRBD1. The V gene end was trimmed by 5 bases and the J gene end by 8 bases; junction bases not matched to a gene: 19. Germline V CDR1 and CDR2: LNHDA, SQIVND (reference sequence). The CDR3 runs to 18 residues. The chain's CDR3 is CASSGWDRVGIRDHEQFF. The CDR3 bases are TGTGCCAGTAGTGGGTGGGACAGGGTGGGGATACGGGACCATGAGCAGTTCTTC.

V gene TRBV6-4 combines with J gene TRBJ2-6; either TRBD1 or TRBD2 may fit D (6 bases each). Germline assignment: CDR1 MRHNA and CDR2 SNTAGT. This CDR3 spans 16 amino acids. Between the trimmed V and J ends, which lost 6 bases and 4 bases, there was a span of 16 bases. CDR3 region: CASSPDGGSGANVLTF. The CDR3 DNA reads TGTGCCAGCAGCCCCGACGGGGGCTCGGGGGCCAACGTCCTGACTTTC.

The V gene is TRBV4-1, the J gene TRBJ1-1; TRBD1 agrees at 7 bases. Germline V gene data show CDR1 as MGHRA and CDR2 as YSYEKL. J gave up 4 bases and V 3 bases, and 8 bases lay outside the gene matches. The CDR3 is 15 amino acids. The CDR3 loop is CASSQTTGVGTEAFF. CDR3 bases: TGCGCCAGCAGCCAGACTACAGGGGTGGGCACTGAAGCTTTCTTT.

The chain joins TRBV2 to TRBJ2-2, with TRBD2 matching over 9 bases. Germline-derived CDR1 and CDR2 are SNHLY and FYNNEI. The CDR3 is 17 residues long. V shed 5 bases, J shed 4 bases, and the junction held 11 bases outside the gene matches. CDR3 in DNA: TGTGCCAGCAGTCCTAAATTGACTAGCGGAGTCACCGGGGAGCTGTTTTTT. Its translation: CASSPKLTSGVTGELFF.

The chain links TRBV6-5 to TRBJ1-6; 7 positions match TRBD1. V was pared by 6 bases and J by 0 bases, with 2 bases of the junction left unmatched. Germline V gene data show CDR1 as MNHEY and CDR2 as SVGAGI. The CDR3 contains 15 residues. The CDR3 is CASRGTDSYNSPLHF. The CDR3 nucleotides are TGTGCCAGCAGAGGGACAGACTCCTATAATTCACCCCTCCACTTT.

The rearrangement links TRBV11-2 to TRBJ2-7; D gene ambiguous. The CDR3 consists of 14 residues. Germline V gene data show CDR1 as SGHAT and CDR2 as FQNNGV. The germline V and J ends were trimmed by 5 bases and 3 bases, with 14 bases remaining between them. CDR3 loop: CASSPKVQIYEQYF. In DNA, the CDR3 is TGTGCCAGCAGCCCAAAGGTCCAGATCTACGAGCAGTACTTC.